This T cell receptor (beta chain) is drawn from a study of T-cell reconstitution after alpha-beta-depleted transplantation in children. Findings of the study overall: T-cell numbers and diversity one year post-transplant derived largely from freshly generated T cells. Some patients owed their high day-60 TCRbeta diversity to surviving recipient T cells and thymic progenitors. Expanded graft clones, several hundred of them, were reportedly the source of alpha-beta T cells about two months after transplant.

A library of TCRbeta sequences, prepared with unique molecular identifiers, was generated. TCRdb reanalysed the PCR reads using MiXCR and keeps one entry per CDR3 protein. The sample lists hundreds of thousands of distinct CDR3 sequences; 10% to 15% were seen once. Trimming at V came to 0 bases and at J to 8 bases, leaving 6 bases not matched to a gene. Germline V gene sequence: CDR1 DFQATT, CDR2 SNEGSKA (reference sequence). CDR3 length: 15 amino acids. In this sample, this clonotype turned up many times. Its cognate antigen is unknown. The material was PBMCs, mostly from graft donor cells, obtained 360 days after TCRalphabeta/CD19-depleted stem cell transplant. The origin of this receptor is a male patient between 10 and 17 years old who had a stem cell transplant for acute myeloid leukemia, so the T cells may come from the graft donor. The chain employs TRBV20-1 and TRBJ2-1; TRBD2 agrees at 11 bases. CDR3 in amino acids: CSARDRGTSGDEQFF. CDR3 nucleotide sequence: TGCAGTGCTAGAGACCGAGGGACTAGCGGCGATGAGCAGTTCTTC.